This passage covers 28 T cell receptor beta chains from one sample sequenced in a study of cytomegalovirus exposure and HLA in healthy donors. Amplification used 60 Vbeta primers and 13 Jbeta primers. Repertoires were generated with immunoSEQ multiplex PCR, while TCRdb's copy carries only in-frame clones and drops some. The sample gives 150,000 to 200,000 clones, almost 85% of which show up once; around 0.27% is in the top ten. The sample taken for sequencing was PBMCs. Receptors were obtained from a boy younger than 18 in good health and CMV-seronegative.

The J gene is TRBJ1-2, the V gene TRBV27, with 7 bases aligning to TRBD1. CDR1 and CDR2 (germline): MNHEY, SMNVEV (reference sequence). J was trimmed by 0 bases and V by 6 bases; bases with no gene match: 10. The CDR3 has 16 amino acids. The CDR3 protein is CASSGGQGVANYGYTF. CDR3 DNA: TGTGCCAGCAGCGGTGGGCAGGGGGTAGCTAACTATGGCTACACCTTC.

The J gene is TRBJ2-7, the V gene TRBV4-2, with D possibly being TRBD1 (5 bases). The CDR3 has 15 amino acids. Germline V lookup: CDR1 LGHNA, CDR2 YNFKEQ. Trimming removed 0 bases at V and 3 bases at J, with 12 bases between. The CDR3 DNA is TGTGCCAGCAGCCAAGAACGACAGATGGGCTACGAGCAGTACTTC. Its translation: CASSQERQMGYEQYF.

With regard to this clone: A read error may account for a junction end that differs from germline. The gene calls are TRBV7-9 and TRBJ1-2, with a tentative D call TRBD1 (6 bases). The V gene's germline CDR1 is SEHNR and CDR2 FQNEAQ (reference sequence). The CDR3 runs to 14 residues. CDR3 protein: CSSSSPTRDIGYTF. The DNA for the CDR3 is TGTTCCAGCAGCTCACCCACCCGGGACATTGGCTACACCTTC.

The J gene is TRBJ2-7, the V gene TRBV25-1; 8 nucleotides agree with TRBD1. Germline CDR1 is MGHDK and CDR2 is SYGVNS. J was trimmed by 0 bases and V by 6 bases; bases with no gene match: 4. The CDR3 has 14 amino acids. CDR3 sequence (DNA): TGTGCCAGCAGCAGGACAGGGAGCTCCTACGAGCAGTACTTC. Protein sequence: CASSRTGSSYEQYF.

The gene calls are TRBV19 and TRBJ2-3; TRBD2 aligns across 7 bases. The CDR3 has 16 residues. The V gene end was trimmed by 5 bases and the J gene end by 3 bases; junction bases not matched to a gene: 11. In germline, CDR1 is LNHDA, CDR2 SQIVND (reference sequence). CDR3 nucleotides: TGTGCCAGTAGTCTAATCGGCGGGAGAGAGACAGATACGCAGTATTTT. Translating gives CASSLIGGRETDTQYF. Drawing the rest from reference TRBV19 and TRBJ2-3, the complete variable domain is DGGITQSPKYLFRKEGQNVTLSCEQNLNHDAMYWYRQDPGQGLRLIYYSQIVNDFQKGDIAEGYSVSREKKESFPLTVTSAQKNPTAFYLCASSLIGGRETDTQYFGPGTRLTVL.

The CDR3 spells CASSLAVYNSPLHF. CDR3 sequence (DNA): TGTGCCAGCAGCTTGGCAGTCTATAATTCACCCCTCCACTTT. The chain couples TRBV5-5 to TRBJ1-6; D is uncertain. Germline assignment: CDR1 SGHKS and CDR2 YYEKEE (reference sequence). The CDR3 has 14 residues. V lost 0 bases, J lost 3 bases, and 4 bases lay in between.

The chain carries TRBV7-9 and TRBJ1-1, with D tentatively TRBD1 (6 bases). With 3 bases removed from V and 3 bases from J, the gap between germline ends came to 17 bases. CDR1 and CDR2 from the germline V gene are SEHNR and FQNEAQ (reference sequence). This CDR3 region has 16 residues. CDR3 DNA: TGTGCCAGCAGCTTGAGACCGGGACATCCGGACACTGAAGCTTTCTTT. It encodes CASSLRPGHPDTEAFF.

This clone was recorded only once. J is TRBJ2-3 and V is TRBV5-1, with TRBD2 identical over 10 bases. V trimming: 2 bases; J trimming: 4 bases; junction bases outside the gene matches: 10. CDR1 SGHRS and CDR2 YFSETQ come from the germline V gene. The CDR3 totals 17 residues. As DNA, the CDR3 is TGCGCCAGCAGCTTACCAACTAGCGGGATGGTCTCAGATACGCAGTATTTT. This encodes CASSLPTSGMVSDTQYF.

The chain combines TRBV28 with TRBJ1-1; tentative D call: TRBD1 (5 bases). The length of the CDR3 is 11 residues. The germline V gene has CDR1 MDHEN and CDR2 SYDVKM. The ends were cut back, 6 bases at V and 6 bases at J, with 8 bases in the middle. Here the CDR3 DNA reads TGTGCCAGCAGGGGGCGCCCTGAAGCTTTCTTT. This codes for CASRGRPEAFF.

This clone has just one count. The chain combines TRBV7-2 with TRBJ2-5; 9 bases are a match to TRBD1. CDR1 is SGHTA and CDR2 is FQGNSA in the germline V gene. Unmatched junction bases numbered 2, after V lost 5 bases and J lost 1 base. The CDR3 runs 14 residues. The CDR3 reads CASSQTGGQETQYF. As DNA, the CDR3 is TGTGCCAGCAGCCAGACAGGGGGCCAAGAGACCCAGTACTTC.

The V and J genes are TRBV10-3 and TRBJ1-5; 9 positions match TRBD1. Unmatched junction bases numbered 1, after V lost 6 bases and J lost 4 bases. Germline V lookup: CDR1 ENHRY, CDR2 SYGVKD. This CDR3 contains 13 residues. The CDR3 loop reads CAISGQGNQPQHF. The CDR3 DNA sequence: TGTGCCATCAGCGGACAGGGGAATCAGCCCCAGCATTTT.

V gene TRBV29-1 combines with J gene TRBJ1-1; 8 positions agree with TRBD1. The CDR3 has 12 residues. Per the germline V gene, CDR1 is SQVTM and CDR2 is ANQGSEA. This chain's CDR3 is CSVQGVNPSAFF. CDR3 sequence (DNA): TGCAGTGTACAGGGGGTTAATCCGTCGGCTTTCTTT.

The gene calls are TRBV29-1 and TRBJ2-3; 7 positions agree with TRBD1. The CDR3 is 16 residues long. Germline V gene data show CDR1 as SQVTM and CDR2 as ANQGSEA. The junction had 11 bases not matched to a gene; V was cut back by 3 bases and J by 2 bases. CDR3 sequence (DNA): TGCAGCGTTGAGTCGGACAGGAGGAGGTTCACAGATACGCAGTATTTT. Translation gives CSVESDRRRFTDTQYF.

CDR3 nucleotides: TGTGCCAGACCGCATCCCGGAGCTGAGCAGTTCTTC. Translation gives CARPHPGAEQFF. The J gene is TRBJ2-1, the V gene TRBV7-2; D unclear. This CDR3 comprises 12 residues. Trimming removed 9 bases at V and 9 bases at J, with 15 bases between. Germline CDR1 and CDR2: SGHTA and FQGNSA.

V and J are TRBV10-2 and TRBJ1-5; D is ambiguous. V shed 6 bases and J shed 1 base, with 10 bases lying between them. The CDR3 runs 14 residues. The V gene's germline CDR1 is WSHSY and CDR2 SAAADI. The CDR3 DNA reads TGCGCCAGCAGGGCCGACATGAGCAATCAGCCCCAGCATTTT. This encodes CASRADMSNQPQHF.

This clone is a singleton in its sample. The rearrangement uses TRBV6-5 and TRBJ1-6; 8 positions agree with TRBD1. J gave up 8 bases and V 5 bases, and 5 bases lay outside the gene matches. The CDR3 loop spans 14 amino acids. Looked up from germline, CDR1 is MNHEY and CDR2 is SVGAGI. CDR3 coding DNA: TGTGCCAGCAGTCTCCTGGACAGGGATTCACCCCTCCACTTT. Translated: CASSLLDRDSPLHF.

The V and J genes are TRBV6-5 and TRBJ1-5, with a tentative D call TRBD1 (6 bases). Trimming took 5 bases from V and 0 from J, leaving 11 bases between them. This CDR3 comprises 15 residues. Germline lookup yields CDR1 MNHEY and CDR2 SVGAGI. This CDR3 is CASSARTDSNQPQHF. For the CDR3, the DNA is TGTGCCAGCAGTGCCCGGACAGATAGCAATCAGCCCCAGCATTTT.

V gene TRBV27 combines with J gene TRBJ2-1, with 9 nucleotides matching TRBD2. The V and J ends lost 2 bases and 6 bases, in that order; junction bases with no gene match: 11. Germline-derived CDR1 and CDR2 are MNHEY and SMNVEV (reference sequence). CDR3 length: 17 amino acids. This CDR3 is CASSLAGGPLLSNEQFF. Written as DNA, the CDR3 is TGTGCCAGCAGTTTAGCGGGGGGGCCTCTTTTATCCAATGAGCAGTTCTTC.

The chain joins TRBV6-6 to TRBJ2-7, with D tentatively TRBD1 (5 bases). The V gene lost 4 bases and the J gene lost 2 bases, with 9 bases spanning the gap. From germline, CDR1 is MNHNY and CDR2 SVGAGI (reference sequence). CDR3 length: 13 residues. The CDR3 reads CASSSSGTYEQYF. The CDR3 DNA reads TGTGCCAGCAGTTCGTCAGGGACCTACGAGCAGTACTTC.

The genes are TRBV9 and TRBJ1-1; the D is unclear. The CDR3 covers 15 residues. Looked up from germline, CDR1 is SGDLS and CDR2 is YYNGEE. Trimming took off 0 bases at V and 1 base at J, with 10 bases between the two ends. This CDR3 is CASSVVGLTNTEAFF. In DNA, the CDR3 is TGTGCCAGCAGCGTAGTTGGCCTCACGAACACTGAAGCTTTCTTT. Together with reference TRBV9 and TRBJ1-1, the CDR3 gives the full variable domain: DSGVTQTPKHLITATGQRVTLRCSPRSGDLSVYWYQQSLDQGLQFLIQYYNGEERAKGNILERFSAQQFPDLHSELNLSSLELGDSALYFCASSVVGLTNTEAFFGQGTRLTVV.

CDR3 residues: CAWSRTGRFFMGSTDTQYF. CDR3 nucleotide sequence: TGTGCCTGGAGTCGGACAGGGCGGTTTTTTATGGGTAGCACAGATACGCAGTATTTT. V is TRBV30 and J is TRBJ2-3; TRBD1 matches 8 bases. The V and J ends lost 2 bases and 0 bases, in that order; junction bases with no gene match: 16. This CDR3 is 19 amino acids long. Germline assignment: CDR1 GTSNPN and CDR2 SVGIG (reference sequence).

This chain joins TRBV30 and TRBJ2-5; a possible D gene is TRBD1 (8 bases). Germline assignment: CDR1 GTSNPN and CDR2 SVGIG (reference sequence). This CDR3 spans 16 amino acids. V shed 2 bases and J shed 2 bases, with 18 bases lying between them. CDR3 protein: CAWSFGQGGGQETQYF. DNA for the CDR3: TGTGCCTGGAGTTTTGGACAGGGAGGGGGACAAGAGACCCAGTACTTC.

This rearrangement joins TRBV6-6 to TRBJ2-7; D gene uncertain. The germline CDR1 and CDR2 sequences are MNHNY and SVGAGI (reference sequence). V gave up 4 bases and J gave up 7 bases, with 14 bases separating them. This CDR3 region has 13 residues. CDR3 coding DNA: TGTGCCAGCAGTTCCCGGATAGCCGTGGAGCAGTACTTC. Translating it yields CASSSRIAVEQYF.

This clone was seen just once. This chain joins TRBV6-1 and TRBJ2-3; the D gene is possibly TRBD1 (5 bases). CDR1 and CDR2 (germline): MNHNS, SASEGT. This CDR3 is built from 17 residues. Trimming pared 2 bases from V and 0 bases from J, leaving 15 bases between. The CDR3 protein is CASSERLAGPSTDTQYF. The CDR3 bases are TGTGCCAGCAGTGAAAGGCTGGCAGGGCCCAGCACAGATACGCAGTATTTT.

The chain has TRBV5-1 and TRBJ1-2; D unclear. Germline V gene lookup returns CDR1 SGHRS and CDR2 YFSETQ. V was clipped by 2 bases and J by 0 bases, with 14 bases between them. The CDR3 totals 16 residues. The CDR3 reads CASSLIGRGSNYGYTF. For the CDR3, the DNA is TGCGCCAGCAGCTTAATCGGCCGGGGTTCTAACTATGGCTACACCTTC.

V and J are TRBV28 and TRBJ1-1; possible D gene TRBD1, 6 bases. Germline V gives CDR1 MDHEN, CDR2 SYDVKM. The CDR3 consists of 12 residues. Trimming took 7 bases from V and 4 from J, leaving 10 bases between them. This CDR3 is CASKGGGTEAFF. CDR3 DNA: TGTGCCAGCAAGGGGGGGGGCACTGAAGCTTTCTTT.

V and J are TRBV6-6 and TRBJ1-4, with D maybe TRBD1 (6 bases). With 5 bases removed from V and 0 bases from J, the gap between germline ends came to 10 bases. CDR3 length: 15 amino acids. From germline, CDR1 is MNHNY and CDR2 SVGAGI (reference sequence). The CDR3: CASSPTGATNEKLFF. CDR3 sequence (DNA): TGTGCCAGCAGTCCGACAGGTGCAACTAATGAAAAACTGTTTTTT.

V is TRBV7-8 and J is TRBJ1-6, with 11 bases that match TRBD1. V lost 1 base and J lost 7; bases outside the gene matches: 3. Germline V gene lookup returns CDR1 SGHVS and CDR2 FQNEAQ. This CDR3 comprises 16 residues. The CDR3 reads CASSLVRTGGNSPLHF. DNA of the CDR3: TGTGCCAGCAGCTTAGTCCGGACAGGGGGCAATTCACCCCTCCACTTT.